This is a list of T cell receptor beta chains from one sample in a study of OX40 agonist ivuxolimab in advanced cancers. Measured with immunoSEQ multiplex PCR; TCRdb has only the in-frame clones, and not every one. The sample consists of fewer than 25,000 clones, around four fifths of them appearing once. The source material was CD4+ or CD8+ T cells sorted from blood, sampled in a trial of the OX40 agonist ivuxolimab. Receptor source: an adult with an advanced solid tumor such as melanoma, head and neck, liver or kidney cancer. Each CDR3 is given with its conserved first and last residue. The order of the fields is V gene, CDR3 length, J gene, D gene, clone size, CDR3 protein, CDR3 DNA. D genes are given only for firm matches. Part of the rows lack a size; the others show once, few, many or a class for expanded clones.

V: TRBV7-9
length: 15
J: TRBJ2-7
D: TRBD2
size: NA
CDR3: CASSLTSGSVYEQYF
DNA: TGTGCCAGCAGCTTGACTAGCGGGAGCGTCTACGAGCAGTACTTC

V: TRBV30
length: 11
J: TRBJ2-7
D: NA
size: few
CDR3: CAWSLRREQYF
DNA: TGTGCCTGGAGTCTCCGGCGGGAGCAGTACTTC

V: TRBV7-9
length: 16
J: TRBJ2-2
D: NA
size: NA
CDR3: CASSPTGGAGTGELFF
DNA: TGTGCCAGCAGCCCAACTGGAGGGGCCGGCACCGGGGAGCTGTTTTTT

V: TRBV11-2
length: 17
J: TRBJ2-1
D: NA
size: NA
CDR3: CASSSQTRVTSYNEQFF
DNA: TGTGCCAGCAGCTCGCAAACTAGGGTCACCTCCTACAATGAGCAGTTCTTC

V: TRBV9
length: 14
J: TRBJ2-1
D: TRBD2
size: once
CDR3: CASSGLAGGGEQFF
DNA: TGTGCCAGCAGCGGACTAGCGGGAGGGGGTGAGCAGTTCTTC

V: TRBV13
length: 14
J: TRBJ2-5
D: NA
size: NA
CDR3: CASSPEGGKKTQYF
DNA: TGTGCCAGCAGCCCCGAAGGGGGGAAGAAGACCCAGTACTTC

V: TRBV19
length: 16
J: TRBJ1-5
D: NA
size: NA
CDR3: CASSIARGGGNQPQHF
DNA: TGTGCCAGTAGTATAGCTCGGGGTGGCGGCAATCAGCCCCAGCATTTT

V: TRBV7-6
length: 18
J: TRBJ2-1
D: TRBD2
size: NA
CDR3: CASSLGTSGSRGTSEQFF
DNA: TGTGCCAGCAGCTTAGGGACTAGCGGGAGTAGGGGTACGAGTGAGCAGTTCTTC

V: TRBV11-2
length: 12
J: TRBJ1-2
D: NA
size: NA
CDR3: CASEGGGGGYTF
DNA: TGTGCCAGCGAGGGAGGGGGTGGAGGCTACACCTTC

V: TRBV10-3
length: 15
J: TRBJ2-3
D: NA
size: NA
CDR3: CAISETGWEVDTQYF
DNA: TGTGCCATCAGTGAAACAGGATGGGAGGTGGATACGCAGTATTTT

V: TRBV28
length: 13
J: TRBJ2-7
D: NA
size: NA
CDR3: CASRSTGEDEQYF
DNA: TGTGCCAGCAGATCTACTGGGGAAGACGAGCAGTACTTC

V: TRBV5-1
length: 13
J: TRBJ2-7
D: NA
size: NA
CDR3: CASSLGLTYEQYF
DNA: TGCGCCAGCAGCTTGGGCCTAACCTACGAGCAGTACTTC

V: TRBV13
length: 15
J: TRBJ2-3
D: TRBD2
size: NA
CDR3: CASSLDAGGTDTQYF
DNA: TGTGCCAGCAGCTTAGACGCGGGGGGCACAGATACGCAGTATTTT

V: TRBV7-2
length: 15
J: TRBJ2-7
D: NA
size: NA
CDR3: CASSLEYQGPYEQYF
DNA: TGTGCCAGCAGCTTAGAATACCAGGGGCCCTACGAGCAGTACTTC

V: TRBV19
length: 14
J: TRBJ1-5
D: NA
size: NA
CDR3: CASSIEWVDQPQHF
DNA: TGTGCCAGTAGTATAGAGTGGGTGGATCAGCCCCAGCATTTT

V: TRBV19
length: 12
J: TRBJ1-2
D: NA
size: NA
CDR3: CASVTGTKGYTF
DNA: TGTGCCAGCGTCACAGGAACAAAGGGCTACACCTTC

V: TRBV7-8
length: 14
J: TRBJ2-2
D: TRBD2
size: NA
CDR3: CASTLAGYAGELFF
DNA: TGTGCCAGCACCCTAGCGGGATACGCCGGGGAGCTGTTTTTT

V: TRBV5-6
length: 15
J: TRBJ1-3
D: NA
size: NA
CDR3: CASSSWGRTGNTIYF
DNA: TGTGCCAGCAGCTCCTGGGGGCGTACTGGAAACACCATATATTTT

V: TRBV4-1
length: 15
J: TRBJ1-4
D: NA
size: NA
CDR3: CASSQVEAANEKLFF
DNA: TGCGCCAGCAGCCAAGTTGAGGCAGCGAATGAAAAACTGTTTTTT

V: TRBV27
length: 15
J: TRBJ2-2
D: NA
size: NA
CDR3: CASSLFPGATGELFF
DNA: TGTGCCAGCAGTTTGTTTCCCGGGGCCACCGGGGAGCTGTTTTTT

V: TRBV27
length: 14
J: TRBJ2-1
D: TRBD2
size: NA
CDR3: CASRIAGTYNEQFF
DNA: TGTGCCAGCAGGATAGCGGGGACCTACAATGAGCAGTTCTTC

V: TRBV6-5
length: 13
J: TRBJ2-7
D: NA
size: NA
CDR3: CASSYSTVYEQYF
DNA: TGTGCCAGCAGTTACTCGACAGTGTACGAGCAGTACTTC

V: TRBV7-8
length: 15
J: TRBJ1-1
D: NA
size: NA
CDR3: CASSLGQGMNTEAFF
DNA: TGTGCCAGCAGCTTAGGGCAGGGGATGAACACTGAAGCTTTCTTT

V: TRBV4-1
length: 15
J: TRBJ1-4
D: NA
size: NA
CDR3: CASSQDDGANEKLFF
DNA: TGCGCCAGCAGCCAAGACGACGGGGCAAATGAAAAACTGTTTTTT

V: TRBV6-1
length: 14
J: TRBJ2-1
D: NA
size: NA
CDR3: CASSDGGRGNEQFF
DNA: TGTGCCAGCAGTGATGGCGGACGGGGCAATGAGCAGTTCTTC

V: TRBV29-1
length: 15
J: TRBJ2-2
D: TRBD1
size: NA
CDR3: CSVPSDRENTGELFF
DNA: TGCAGCGTCCCCTCGGACAGGGAGAACACCGGGGAGCTGTTTTTT

V: TRBV19
length: 14
J: TRBJ2-3
D: NA
size: NA
CDR3: CASSAETWADTQYF
DNA: TGTGCCAGTAGTGCTGAAACATGGGCAGATACGCAGTATTTT

V: TRBV7-9
length: 12
J: TRBJ2-7
D: NA
size: NA
CDR3: CASSLVTYEQYF
DNA: TGTGCCAGCAGCTTAGTAACCTACGAGCAGTACTTC

V: TRBV27
length: 12
J: TRBJ1-2
D: NA
size: NA
CDR3: CASREGGTGYTF
DNA: TGTGCCAGCAGGGAAGGGGGTACCGGCTACACCTTC

V: TRBV19
length: 12
J: TRBJ2-2
D: TRBD2
size: NA
CDR3: CASSGGAGELFF
DNA: TGTGCCAGTAGTGGGGGGGCCGGGGAGCTGTTTTTT

V: TRBV7-6
length: 20
J: TRBJ2-7
D: TRBD2
size: few
CDR3: CASSSPRGGLAGGPLHEQYF
DNA: TGTGCCAGCAGCTCACCTCGCGGGGGTCTAGCGGGAGGGCCCCTCCACGAGCAGTACTTC

V: TRBV19
length: 14
J: TRBJ2-3
D: NA
size: NA
CDR3: CASSIGDSSDTQYF
DNA: TGTGCCAGTAGTATAGGTGACAGTTCAGATACGCAGTATTTT

V: TRBV7-8
length: 14
J: TRBJ2-7
D: NA
size: NA
CDR3: CASSPGLFTYEQYF
DNA: TGTGCCAGCAGCCCCGGACTGTTCACCTACGAGCAGTACTTC

V: TRBV7-6
length: 12
J: TRBJ1-1
D: NA
size: NA
CDR3: CASSHGGTEAFF
DNA: TGTGCCAGCAGCCACGGTGGTACTGAAGCTTTCTTT

V: TRBV9
length: 16
J: TRBJ2-7
D: TRBD2
size: once
CDR3: CASSRAQSGGAYEQYF
DNA: TGTGCCAGCAGCCGCGCTCAATCGGGGGGGGCCTACGAGCAGTACTTC

V: TRBV19
length: 13
J: TRBJ1-1
D: NA
size: NA
CDR3: CASSWQANTEAFF
DNA: TGTGCCAGTAGCTGGCAGGCGAACACTGAAGCTTTCTTT

V: TRBV11-3
length: 16
J: TRBJ2-4
D: NA
size: few
CDR3: CASSLGSRLAKNIQYF
DNA: TGTGCCAGCAGCTTAGGTTCCCGACTAGCCAAAAACATTCAGTACTTC

V: TRBV30
length: 13
J: TRBJ1-1
D: TRBD1
size: NA
CDR3: CACPRGRRTEAFF
DNA: TGTGCCTGCCCCAGGGGGCGCCGCACTGAAGCTTTCTTT

V: TRBV7-9
length: 14
J: TRBJ1-1
D: NA
size: once
CDR3: CASSLSAMNTEAFF
DNA: TGTGCCAGCAGCTTATCAGCGATGAACACTGAAGCTTTCTTT

V: TRBV2
length: 14
J: TRBJ1-1
D: NA
size: NA
CDR3: CASSEGRGNTEAFF
DNA: TGTGCCAGCAGTGAAGGGAGGGGGAACACTGAAGCTTTCTTT